This TCR beta chain was observed in a study of shared clonotypes between healthy human individuals. Study background: For every donor, three CD4 naive, three CD4 memory, two CD8 naive and one CD8 memory plates were used. Study-wide results and caveats: Generation probabilities of non-shared clonotypes were lower (relative to those shared by all four donors). On the whole, naive subsets had larger estimated richness than memory subsets had.

In regard to this clone: What it binds is unknown.

This table comes from immunoSEQ multiplex PCR, and its TCRdb copy is limited to in-frame clones, with some not included. This sample has more than 400,000 clones, with 90% to 97% found just once. Every one of the donors was a Caucasian adult that lived in Nashville, Tennessee. The sequence came from a woman in her twenties or thirties in good health. Sequenced sample: naive CD4+ T cells sorted from blood. Subset specified: CD45RA+ positively selected.

CDR3 sequence reads: CASTLDGAYTGELFF. Written as DNA, the CDR3 is TGCGCCAGCACCCTGGACGGGGCCTACACCGGGGAGCTGTTTTTT. The chain combines TRBV23-1 with TRBJ2-2, with D possibly called TRBD1 or TRBD2 (5 bases each). TRBV23-1 is an open reading frame whose function is uncertain. V was pared by 7 bases and J by 3 bases, with 15 bases between. The CDR3 consists of 15 residues.